Presented here are 18 T cell receptor beta chains from one specimen sequenced in a study of T cells in Graves' hyperthyroidism and ophthalmopathy (dated by TCRdb to the late 2010s). Library generation was performed with multiplex PCR. TCRdb records Illumina HiSeq 2000 as the sequencer. TCR beta CDR3 regions were amplified from RNA transcripts. The first round of RT-PCR for the TCR CDR3 was performed with the HTBI primer set and the Qiagen OneStep RT-PCR kit. TCRdb reworked the public reads: Q25 trimming with fastp, MiXCR clone assembly, productive beta chains retained. Rows with one shared CDR3 protein collapse into an entry with the most common genes and DNA. This sample gives 370,000 or so distinct CDR3 sequences in total; about 13% of them show up just once. Of the sample, about 20% is held by the ten largest clones. The sequencing input was blood. The receptors shown here come from a young man with Graves' hyperthyroidism that later progressed to Graves' ophthalmopathy.

This clonotype was counted a few times. The gene calls are TRBV5-1 and TRBJ2-7; TRBD1 matches at 8 bases. V dropped 8 bases and J dropped 7; count of bases not matched to a gene: 35. Germline V lookup: CDR1 SGHRS, CDR2 YFSETQ. The CDR3 runs 21 residues. CDR3 amino acids: CARRDRLKAVTLWGQAREQYF. The CDR3 DNA sequence: TGCGCCAGGCGGGACAGGCTCAAAGCTGTAACATTGTGGGGACAGGCTAGGGAGCAGTACTTC.

A remark on this clonotype: Given a much more abundant clone one base away, this may be a read error. V usage is TRBV20-1 and J usage is TRBJ1-1; no clear D gene. Germline values: CDR1 DFQATT, CDR2 SNEGSKA (reference sequence). This CDR3 has 13 residues. Trimming cost V 2 bases and J 1 base, with 8 bases left between them. The CDR3 region is CSARLNANTEAFF. As DNA, the CDR3 is TGCAGTGCTAGACTTAACGCGAACACTGAAGCTTTCTTT.

The chain links TRBV5-4 to TRBJ1-2; tentatively, D is TRBD1 (5 bases). The V and J ends lost 4 bases and 0 bases respectively, with 22 bases between them. Looked up from germline, CDR1 is SGHNT and CDR2 is YYREEE (reference sequence). The CDR3 sequence is 18 residues long. Here the CDR3 reads CASSREGPQPGANYGYTF. The CDR3 region has the DNA TGTGCCAGCAGCCGAGAGGGACCCCAACCGGGCGCTAACTATGGCTACACCTTC. Full variable domain (missing parts from reference TRBV5-4 and TRBJ1-2): ETGVTQSPTHLIKTRGQQVTLRCSSQSGHNTVSWYQQALGQGPQFIFQYYREEENGRGNFPPRFSGLQFPNYSSELNVNALELDDSALYLCASSREGPQPGANYGYTFGSGTRLTVV.

This clonotype was found many times. The rearrangement links TRBV27 to TRBJ2-1; D ambiguous. CDR1 and CDR2 from the germline V gene are MNHEY and SMNVEV (reference sequence). This CDR3 comprises 14 residues. V lost 6 bases and J 6 bases, leaving 15 bases between the germline ends. In DNA form, the CDR3 reads TGTGCCAGCAGGAGCGATAGGGTAGGCAATGAGCAGTTCTTC. Amino acids: CASRSDRVGNEQFF.

The rearrangement links TRBV5-1 to TRBJ1-3; TRBD1 is a possible D gene (6 bases). Germline CDR1 reads SGHRS; CDR2 reads YFSETQ. CDR3 size: 15 residues. The V end lost 2 bases, the J end lost 4 bases, and 13 bases lay between the germline ends. The CDR3 region is CASSFQQGGGNTIYF. For the CDR3, the DNA is TGCGCCAGCAGCTTTCAACAGGGTGGAGGAAACACCATATATTTT.

This clonotype came up many times. The rearrangement links TRBV7-8 to TRBJ1-6; 10 bases map to TRBD1. Germline trimming cut 1 base from V and 8 bases from J; bases unmatched to any gene: 2. The CDR3 is 15 residues long. The V gene's germline CDR1 is SGHVS and CDR2 FQNEAQ. CDR3 in DNA: TGTGCCAGCAGCTTAGTCGGGACAGGGGATTCACCCCTCCACTTT. This encodes CASSLVGTGDSPLHF. The full variable domain, in which reference TRBV7-8 and TRBJ1-6 provide the parts outside the CDR3, is GAGVSQSPRYKVAKRGQDVALRCDPISGHVSLFWYQQALGQGPEFLTYFQNEAQLDKSGLPSDRFFAERPEGSVSTLKIQRTQQEDSAVYLCASSLVGTGDSPLHFGNGTRLTVT.

This clonotype was counted only a few times. The chain combines TRBV5-1 with TRBJ2-1; D unresolved. This CDR3 is built from 13 residues. Germline V gene sequence: CDR1 SGHRS, CDR2 YFSETQ. V was pared by 0 bases and J by 10 bases, with 11 bases between. CDR3 in amino acids: CASSLAEGMEQFF. As DNA, the CDR3 is TGCGCCAGCAGCTTGGCGGAAGGTATGGAGCAGTTCTTC.

Ten or more counts support this clonotype. V gene TRBV7-8 combines with J gene TRBJ1-4; D may be TRBD1 (5 bases). This CDR3 comprises 16 residues. Looked up from germline, CDR1 is SGHVS and CDR2 is FQNEAQ. V lost 3 bases and J 6 bases, leaving 17 bases between the germline ends. In DNA, the CDR3 is TGTGCCAGCAGCTTGGTATTCGGTGCAGGGCATGAAAAACTGTTTTTT. Translating it yields CASSLVFGAGHEKLFF. Combining the CDR3 with reference TRBV7-8 and TRBJ1-4 gives the whole variable domain GAGVSQSPRYKVAKRGQDVALRCDPISGHVSLFWYQQALGQGPEFLTYFQNEAQLDKSGLPSDRFFAERPEGSVSTLKIQRTQQEDSAVYLCASSLVFGAGHEKLFFGSGTQLSVL.

The table lists this clonotype with a few counts. A much larger clone lies one base from this, so it may be a read error. The chain uses TRBV11-2 and TRBJ2-7; D unresolved. Germline-derived CDR1 and CDR2 are SGHAT and FQNNGV. The CDR3 consists of 13 residues. V shed 6 bases and J shed 5 bases, with 14 bases lying between them. The CDR3 coding sequence is TGTGCCAGCAGTCGGACGGAGACCCACGAGCAGTACTTC. It codes for CASSRTETHEQYF.

This clonotype was recorded at least ten times. This sequence joins TRBV18 and TRBJ2-3, with a weak D call TRBD2 (6 bases). The CDR3 has 14 amino acids. V was cut by 3 bases and J by 2 bases, with 9 bases left in between. The germline V gene encodes CDR1 KGHSH and CDR2 LQKENI. The CDR3 protein is CASSPRELTDTQYF. The CDR3, as DNA: TGTGCCAGCTCACCCCGGGAGCTCACAGATACGCAGTATTTT.

This clonotype was counted at least ten times. This chain connects TRBV12-3 or TRBV12-4 to TRBJ2-1; the match to TRBD2 covers 10 bases. The CDR3 is 13 amino acids. V trimming: 7 bases; J trimming: 9 bases; junction bases outside the gene matches: 6. The CDR3 DNA reads as TGTGCCAGCAAACGACTAGCGGGCGGTGAGCAGTTCTTC. Its protein is CASKRLAGGEQFF.

The J gene is TRBJ2-3, the V gene TRBV9, with 7 nucleotides matching TRBD2. CDR1 and CDR2 from the germline V gene are SGDLS and YYNGEE. The V segment lost 3 bases and the J segment 2 bases; nucleotides outside the gene matches: 6. The CDR3 has 15 amino acids. CDR3 amino acids: CASSASGTNTDTQYF. In nucleotides, the CDR3 is TGTGCCAGCAGCGCCTCCGGGACTAACACAGATACGCAGTATTTT.

This clonotype has ten or more counts. V and J are TRBV20-1 and TRBJ2-3; D may be TRBD1 (6 bases). The V gene's germline CDR1 is DFQATT and CDR2 SNEGSKA (reference sequence). Deletions cut 3 bases from V and 6 bases from J, with 16 bases between. The CDR3 runs to 14 residues. CDR3 in amino acids: CSASQGIGSDTQYF. The CDR3 region has the DNA TGCAGTGCTAGCCAGGGGATAGGCTCTGATACGCAGTATTTT.

This rearrangement joins TRBV7-9 to TRBJ1-2; 8 bases are shared with TRBD1. V was pared by 3 bases and J by 2 bases, with 8 bases of the junction left unmatched. The CDR3 runs 16 residues. CDR1 SEHNR and CDR2 FQNEAQ come from the germline V gene (reference sequence). Written as DNA, the CDR3 is TGTGCCAGCAGCTTTGTTAGGACAGGGAGGAACTATGGCTACACCTTC. It translates to CASSFVRTGRNYGYTF.

This clonotype appeared many times. The chain carries TRBV30 and TRBJ1-2; 7 bases fit TRBD1. The CDR3 runs to 14 residues. CDR1 is GTSNPN, CDR2 SVGIG, per germline (reference sequence). V trimming: 2 bases; J trimming: 4 bases; junction bases outside the gene matches: 7. CDR3 DNA sequence: TGTGCCTGGAGTACCGGGACAGCTGTCTATGGCTACACCTTC. Residues: CAWSTGTAVYGYTF.

The chain has TRBV12-3 or TRBV12-4 and TRBJ1-5; D is unresolved. This CDR3 is built from 13 residues. The V end lost 4 bases, the J end lost 4 bases, and 8 bases lay between the germline ends. CDR3 nucleotide sequence: TGTGCCAGCAGTTCTAGGGAGAATCAGCCCCAGCATTTT. Translating gives CASSSRENQPQHF.

The V gene is TRBV7-2, the J gene TRBJ2-7; the D gene is possibly TRBD1 (6 bases). Germline loops: CDR1 SGHTA, CDR2 FQGNSA. V was clipped by 4 bases and J by 4 bases, with 20 bases between them. The CDR3 runs to 16 residues. CDR3 sequence reads: CASSSTGLGDIYEQYF. DNA for the CDR3: TGTGCCAGCAGCTCTACAGGGCTGGGGGATATTTACGAGCAGTACTTC.

This clonotype was counted many times. The chain carries TRBV12-3 or TRBV12-4 and TRBJ1-3, with D uncertain. The CDR3 is 16 amino acids. V shed 2 bases and J shed 0 bases, with 11 bases lying between them. CDR3 DNA sequence: TGTGCCAGCAGTTTACGTGGCAGCCCCTCTGGAAACACCATATATTTT. This translates into CASSLRGSPSGNTIYF.